A single sample gave rise to the 21 T cell receptor beta chains below, sequenced in a study of fetal regulatory T cell absence and autoimmunity. Only in-frame clones appear in the TCRdb table, and some are missing; sequencing was by immunoSEQ multiplex PCR. Of about 46,000 clones listed, about 86% are singletons. The specimen sequenced was cord blood. The source of these receptors is a newborn boy with IPEX syndrome.

The chain combines TRBV15 with TRBJ1-3; D gene ambiguous. From germline, CDR1 is LNHNV and CDR2 YYDKDF (reference sequence). This CDR3 has 15 amino acids. Between the trimmed V and J ends, which lost 0 bases and 3 bases, there was a span of 9 bases. The CDR3 sequence: CATSRDEGFGNTIYF. For the CDR3, the DNA is TGTGCCACCAGCAGAGATGAGGGTTTTGGAAACACCATATATTTT.

The V and J genes are TRBV4-1 and TRBJ2-7, with a possible D match to TRBD1 (6 bases). Germline V gene sequence: CDR1 MGHRA, CDR2 YSYEKL. V was pared by 4 bases and J by 2 bases, with 9 bases between. The length of the CDR3 is 13 residues. CDR3 sequence: CASSLRTAYEQYF. The CDR3 DNA is TGCGCCAGCAGCCTCCGGACAGCCTACGAGCAGTACTTC.

The chain couples TRBV19 to TRBJ1-2; TRBD1 aligns across 10 bases. Germline V gene lookup returns CDR1 LNHDA and CDR2 SQIVND (reference sequence). CDR3 size: 14 residues. The J segment lost 8 bases and the V segment lost 5 bases, leaving 8 bases of the junction unmatched. The CDR3 is CASSFLGTGDGYTF. The CDR3 DNA sequence: TGTGCCAGTAGTTTTCTAGGGACAGGGGACGGCTACACCTTC.

This clone was recorded once. The J gene is TRBJ1-1, the V gene TRBV14; 8 positions match TRBD1. V lost 4 bases to trimming and J lost 0 bases; unmatched junction nucleotides: 4. The V gene's germline CDR1 is SGHDN and CDR2 FVKESK. There are 15 residues in the CDR3. In DNA, the CDR3 is TGTGCCAGCAGCCTAGGACAGGGCCTGAACACTGAAGCTTTCTTT. This encodes CASSLGQGLNTEAFF.

This chain uses TRBV27 with TRBJ2-1; D is possibly TRBD2 (5 bases). Trimming left V 11 bases short and J 6 bases short, with 20 bases between. Germline CDR1 reads MNHEY; CDR2 reads SMNVEV (reference sequence). CDR3 length: 14 amino acids. CDR3 in amino acids: CAPRRLGPPNEQFF. As DNA, the CDR3 is TGTGCCCCAAGGAGGTTAGGACCTCCCAATGAGCAGTTCTTC.

This chain joins TRBV5-1 and TRBJ2-4; no clear D. This CDR3 has 16 residues. V lost 0 bases and J 3 bases, leaving 13 bases between the germline ends. Germline CDR1 and CDR2: SGHRS and YFSETQ. The CDR3, as DNA: TGCGCCAGCAGCTTGGACGGCTTTACGGTCAAAAACATTCAGTACTTC. This encodes CASSLDGFTVKNIQYF.

The chain carries TRBV5-4 and TRBJ2-7; D may be TRBD2 (5 bases). Germline lookup yields CDR1 SGHNT and CDR2 YYREEE (reference sequence). Trimming stripped 0 bases from V and 2 bases from J, with 9 bases between. The CDR3 sequence is 14 residues long. The CDR3 region has the DNA TGTGCCAGCAGCTTGGGCGCGGGTACCTACGAGCAGTACTTC. This codes for CASSLGAGTYEQYF.

CDR3 DNA sequence: TGTGCCAGCAGTAAAGGCCGGCCAACCGGGGAGCTGTTTTTT. Translated, it gives CASSKGRPTGELFF. The V gene is TRBV6-5, the J gene TRBJ2-2; the D is unclear. The germline V gene encodes CDR1 MNHEY and CDR2 SVGAGI. Trimming removed 5 bases at V and 5 bases at J, with 12 bases between. This CDR3 has 14 residues.

The chain recombines TRBV19 with TRBJ2-3; 9 bases align to TRBD2. The CDR3 is 16 residues long. Losses at the gene ends were 6 bases for V and 3 bases for J; bases not matched to a gene: 10. The germline V gene encodes CDR1 LNHDA and CDR2 SQIVND (reference sequence). The DNA for the CDR3 is TGTGCCAGTAGCCCTGTAGCGGGAGCGGGTACAGATACGCAGTATTTT. It codes for CASSPVAGAGTDTQYF.

The CDR3 DNA sequence: TGCAGAGGGGCCCGGGACAGGGGACATTATAGCAATCAGCCCCAGCATTTT. Translated: CRGARDRGHYSNQPQHF. V is TRBV29-1 and J is TRBJ1-5; 10 bases agree with TRBD1. CDR3 length equals 17 residues. The germline gives CDR1 SQVTM, CDR2 ANQGSEA. Full variable domain (missing parts from reference TRBV29-1 and TRBJ1-5): SAVISQKPSRDICQRGTSLTIQCQVDSQVTMMFWYRQQPGQSLTLIATANQGSEATYESGFVIDKFPISRPNLTFSTLTVSNMSPEDSSIYLCRGARDRGHYSNQPQHFGDGTRLSIL.

In this sample, this clone turned up a few times. This chain connects TRBV5-1 to TRBJ2-2, with unresolved D. The CDR3 runs to 15 residues. Trimming pared 0 bases from V and 9 bases from J, leaving 15 bases between. From germline, CDR1 is SGHRS and CDR2 YFSETQ. This CDR3 reads CASSLGASRSRELFF. Written as DNA, the CDR3 is TGCGCCAGCAGCTTGGGGGCTTCCAGGTCCAGGGAGCTGTTTTTT.

The chain uses TRBV6-5 and TRBJ1-3; 7 bases match TRBD1. J gave up 2 bases and V 3 bases, and 4 bases lay outside the gene matches. The CDR3 has 15 residues. The V gene's germline CDR1 is MNHEY and CDR2 SVGAGI. CDR3 nucleotides: TGTGCCAGCAGTTATTCCCAGGGGGCTGGAAACACCATATATTTT. The encoded protein is CASSYSQGAGNTIYF.

V and J are TRBV5-1 and TRBJ2-1; no firm D call. In germline, CDR1 is SGHRS, CDR2 YFSETQ. The V and J ends lost 0 bases and 8 bases respectively, with 12 bases between them. The CDR3 sequence is 14 residues long. CDR3 amino acids: CASSLGPQRDEQFF. CDR3 nucleotide sequence: TGCGCCAGCAGCTTGGGACCCCAACGCGATGAGCAGTTCTTC.

This clone was observed a few times. The same CDR3 can be traced to other DNA sequences in this sample. This rearrangement joins TRBV2 to TRBJ2-7, with 8 bases fitting TRBD1. Germline loops: CDR1 SNHLY, CDR2 FYNNEI. Trimming cost V 5 bases and J 3 bases; bases outside gene matches: 3. The CDR3 has 13 residues. The CDR3 sequence is CASSPDRVYEQYF. Written as DNA, the CDR3 is TGTGCCAGCAGTCCGGACAGGGTCTACGAGCAGTACTTC.

This clone occurred a few times. This chain joins TRBV7-2 and TRBJ2-7; D may be TRBD2 (8 bases). There are 18 residues in the CDR3. Trimming removed 3 bases from V and 0 bases from J, with 21 bases in between. CDR1 is SGHTA, CDR2 FQGNSA, per germline. CDR3 nucleotide sequence: TGTGCCAGCAGCTTTGGGACAGCGCTTAGCGGGGCCTCCTACGAGCAGTACTTC. This encodes CASSFGTALSGASYEQYF. Combining the CDR3 with reference TRBV7-2 and TRBJ2-7 gives the whole variable domain GAGVSQSPSNKVTEKGKDVELRCDPISGHTALYWYRQSLGQGLEFLIYFQGNSAPDKSGLPSDRFSAERTGGSVSTLTIQRTQQEDSAVYLCASSFGTALSGASYEQYFGPGTRLTVT.

This clone is a singleton in its sample. The chain joins TRBV19 to TRBJ1-1; possibly TRBD1 for D (5 bases). The CDR3 covers 14 residues. V shed 3 bases and J shed 2 bases, with 10 bases lying between them. The germline V gene encodes CDR1 LNHDA and CDR2 SQIVND (reference sequence). CDR3 loop: CASSIWGGNTEAFF. As DNA, the CDR3 is TGTGCCAGTAGTATCTGGGGCGGAAACACTGAAGCTTTCTTT.

The chain recombines TRBV11-3 with TRBJ2-2, with a possible D match to TRBD2 (5 bases). Between the trimmed V and J ends, which lost 5 bases and 7 bases, there was a span of 8 bases. The CDR3 loop spans 12 amino acids. Germline CDR1 is SGHNT and CDR2 is YENEEA. The DNA of the CDR3 is TGTGCCAGCAGCCTCCGGGACGGGGAGCTGTTTTTT. Translation: CASSLRDGELFF.

The genes are TRBV9 and TRBJ2-5; D remains ambiguous. CDR3 size: 13 residues. The V and J ends lost 0 bases and 6 bases respectively, with 9 bases between them. CDR1 and CDR2 from the germline V gene are SGDLS and YYNGEE. The CDR3 DNA reads as TGTGCCAGCAGCGTAGAAGGGTTACAGACCCAGTACTTC. Translation: CASSVEGLQTQYF.

This chain's CDR3 is CAGDSGGETQYF. In DNA form, the CDR3 reads TGTGCCGGCGACTCAGGGGGGGAGACCCAGTACTTC. V gene TRBV2 combines with J gene TRBJ2-5; D possibly corresponds to TRBD1 (7 bases). V lost 11 bases to trimming and J lost 5 bases, with 15 bases between them. The germline V gene encodes CDR1 SNHLY and CDR2 FYNNEI. This CDR3 has 12 residues.

The genes are TRBV15 and TRBJ1-2; a weak D match, TRBD1 (5 bases). The length of the CDR3 is 14 residues. Germline V gives CDR1 LNHNV, CDR2 YYDKDF (reference sequence). Trimming stripped 0 bases from V and 3 bases from J, with 8 bases between. Here the CDR3 reads CATSRDQGDYGYTF. The CDR3 DNA is TGTGCCACCAGCAGAGATCAGGGAGACTATGGCTACACCTTC.

This clone appeared once. The V gene is TRBV5-1, the J gene TRBJ1-1; no firm D call. From germline, CDR1 is SGHRS and CDR2 YFSETQ. The CDR3 has 16 amino acids. Deletions cut 0 bases from V and 0 bases from J, with 12 bases between. The DNA for the CDR3 is TGCGCCAGCAGCTTGGCCCGACATCGGGTGAACACTGAAGCTTTCTTT. It translates to CASSLARHRVNTEAFF.